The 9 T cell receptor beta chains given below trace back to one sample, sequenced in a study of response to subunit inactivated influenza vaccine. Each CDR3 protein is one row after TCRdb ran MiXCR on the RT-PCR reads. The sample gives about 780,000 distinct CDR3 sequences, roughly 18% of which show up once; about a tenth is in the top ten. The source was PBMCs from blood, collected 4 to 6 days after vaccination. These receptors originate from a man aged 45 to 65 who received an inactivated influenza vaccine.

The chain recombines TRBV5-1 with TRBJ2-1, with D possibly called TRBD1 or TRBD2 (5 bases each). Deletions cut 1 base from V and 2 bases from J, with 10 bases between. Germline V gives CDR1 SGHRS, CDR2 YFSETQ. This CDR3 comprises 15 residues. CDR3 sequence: CASSLFMGAYNEQFF. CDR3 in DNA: TGCGCCAGCAGCTTGTTTATGGGGGCCTACAATGAGCAGTTCTTC. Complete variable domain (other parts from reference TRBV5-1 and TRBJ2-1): KAGVTQTPRYLIKTRGQQVTLSCSPISGHRSVSWYQQTPGQGLQFLFEYFSETQRNKGNFPGRFSGRQFSNSRSEMNVSTLELGDSALYLCASSLFMGAYNEQFFGPGTRLTVL.

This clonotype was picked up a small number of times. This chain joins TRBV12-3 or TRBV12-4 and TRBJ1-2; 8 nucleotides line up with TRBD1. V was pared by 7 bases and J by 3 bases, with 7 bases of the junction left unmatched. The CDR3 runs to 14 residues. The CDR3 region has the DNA TGTGCCAGCACCCGGACAGGGCGGGACTATGGCTACACCTTC. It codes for CASTRTGRDYGYTF.

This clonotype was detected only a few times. The CDR3 bases are TGTGCCAGCAGACCAAACGGTGGACAGGGAATCGCACCCCTCCACTTT. This encodes CASRPNGGQGIAPLHF. The chain links TRBV6-1 to TRBJ1-6; 8 nucleotides align to TRBD1. CDR1 and CDR2 from the germline V gene are MNHNS and SASEGT. Trimming took 6 bases from V and 11 from J; bases not matched to a gene: 15. CDR3 length: 16 amino acids.

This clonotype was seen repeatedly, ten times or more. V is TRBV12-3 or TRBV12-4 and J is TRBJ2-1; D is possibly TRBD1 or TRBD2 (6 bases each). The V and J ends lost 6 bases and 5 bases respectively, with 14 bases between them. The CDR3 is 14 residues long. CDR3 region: CASRILAGDNEQFF. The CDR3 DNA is TGTGCCAGCAGGATACTAGCAGGGGACAATGAGCAGTTCTTC.

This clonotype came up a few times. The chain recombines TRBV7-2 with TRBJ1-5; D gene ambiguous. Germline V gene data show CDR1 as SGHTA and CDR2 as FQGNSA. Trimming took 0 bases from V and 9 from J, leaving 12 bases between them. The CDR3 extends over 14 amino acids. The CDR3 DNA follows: TGTGCCAGCAGCTTAGCCCCGGTCGCGAGGCCCCAGCATTTT. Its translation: CASSLAPVARPQHF.

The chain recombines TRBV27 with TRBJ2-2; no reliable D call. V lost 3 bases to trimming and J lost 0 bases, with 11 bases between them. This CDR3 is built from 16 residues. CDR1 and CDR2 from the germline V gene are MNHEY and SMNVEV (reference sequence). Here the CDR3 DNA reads TGTGCCAGCAGTTTTATTGGGTTCGCGAACACCGGGGAGCTGTTTTTT. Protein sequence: CASSFIGFANTGELFF.

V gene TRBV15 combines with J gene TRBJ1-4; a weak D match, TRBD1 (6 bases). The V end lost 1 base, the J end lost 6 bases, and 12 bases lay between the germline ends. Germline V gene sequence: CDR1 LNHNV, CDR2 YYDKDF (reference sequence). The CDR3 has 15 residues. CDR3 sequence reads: CATSRGAGAYEKLFF. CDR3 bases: TGTGCCACCAGCAGAGGAGCGGGGGCGTATGAAAAACTGTTTTTT.

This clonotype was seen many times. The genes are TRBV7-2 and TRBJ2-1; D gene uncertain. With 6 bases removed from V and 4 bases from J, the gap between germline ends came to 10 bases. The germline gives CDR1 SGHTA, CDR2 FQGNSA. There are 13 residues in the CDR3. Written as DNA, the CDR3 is TGTGCCAGCAGTCGAGATCAGTACAATGAGCAGTTCTTC. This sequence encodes CASSRDQYNEQFF.

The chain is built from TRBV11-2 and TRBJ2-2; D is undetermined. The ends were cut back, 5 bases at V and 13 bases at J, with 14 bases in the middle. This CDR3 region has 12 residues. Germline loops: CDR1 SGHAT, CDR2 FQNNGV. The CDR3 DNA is TGTGCCAGCAGCCCCGACACTGTAGGGCTGTTTTTT. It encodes CASSPDTVGLFF.